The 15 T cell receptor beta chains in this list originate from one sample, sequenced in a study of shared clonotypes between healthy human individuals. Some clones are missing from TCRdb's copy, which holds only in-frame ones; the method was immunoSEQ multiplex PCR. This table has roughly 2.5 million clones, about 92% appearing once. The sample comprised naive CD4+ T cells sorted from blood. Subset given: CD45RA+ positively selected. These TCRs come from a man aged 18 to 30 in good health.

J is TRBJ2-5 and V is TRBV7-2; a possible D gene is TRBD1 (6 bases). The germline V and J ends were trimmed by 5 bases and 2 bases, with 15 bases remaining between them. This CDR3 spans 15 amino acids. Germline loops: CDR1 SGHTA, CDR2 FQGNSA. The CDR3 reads CASSPWGLTQETQYF. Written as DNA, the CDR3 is TGTGCCAGCAGCCCCTGGGGGCTTACGCAAGAGACCCAGTACTTC.

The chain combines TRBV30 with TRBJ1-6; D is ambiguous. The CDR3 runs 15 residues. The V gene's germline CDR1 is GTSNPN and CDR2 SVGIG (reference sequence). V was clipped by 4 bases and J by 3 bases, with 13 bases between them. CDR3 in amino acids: CAWTSGVFYNSPLHF. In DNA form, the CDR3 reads TGTGCCTGGACCTCGGGCGTTTTCTATAATTCACCCCTCCACTTT.

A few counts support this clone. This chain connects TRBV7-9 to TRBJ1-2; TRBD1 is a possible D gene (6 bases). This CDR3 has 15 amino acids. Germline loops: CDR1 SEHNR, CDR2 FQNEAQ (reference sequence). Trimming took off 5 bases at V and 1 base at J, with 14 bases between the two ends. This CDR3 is CASSTSDSDNYGYTF. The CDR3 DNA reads TGTGCCAGCAGCACGTCGGACAGCGATAACTATGGCTACACCTTC.

As DNA, the CDR3 is TGTGCCAGCAGCTCACCCCTCCTAGCCGATACGCAGTATTTT. Its translation is CASSSPLLADTQYF. The chain recombines TRBV7-6 with TRBJ2-3; a weak D match, TRBD2 (5 bases). Trimming shortened V by 4 bases and J by 6 bases, and 14 bases separated the two germline ends. The germline gives CDR1 SGHVS, CDR2 FNYEAQ. The CDR3 length is 14 residues.

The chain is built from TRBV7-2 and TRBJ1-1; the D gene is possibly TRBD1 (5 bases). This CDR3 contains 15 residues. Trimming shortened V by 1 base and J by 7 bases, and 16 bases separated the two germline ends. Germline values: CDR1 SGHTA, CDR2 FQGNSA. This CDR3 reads CASSLVGNYQGEAFF. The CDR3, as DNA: TGTGCCAGCAGCTTAGTAGGTAATTATCAGGGTGAAGCTTTCTTT.

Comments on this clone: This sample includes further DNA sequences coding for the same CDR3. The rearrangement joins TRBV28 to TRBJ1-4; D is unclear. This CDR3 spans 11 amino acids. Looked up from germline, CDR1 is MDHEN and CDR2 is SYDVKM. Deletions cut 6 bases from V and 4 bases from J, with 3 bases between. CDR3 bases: TGTGCCAGCAGGAATAATGAAAAACTGTTTTTT. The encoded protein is CASRNNEKLFF.

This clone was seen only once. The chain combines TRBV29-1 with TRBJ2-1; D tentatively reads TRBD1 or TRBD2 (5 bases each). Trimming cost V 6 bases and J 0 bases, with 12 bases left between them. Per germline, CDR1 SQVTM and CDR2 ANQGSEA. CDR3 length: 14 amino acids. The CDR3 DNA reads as TGCAGCGTAGGGACCGAGAGCTCCTACAATGAGCAGTTCTTC. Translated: CSVGTESSYNEQFF.

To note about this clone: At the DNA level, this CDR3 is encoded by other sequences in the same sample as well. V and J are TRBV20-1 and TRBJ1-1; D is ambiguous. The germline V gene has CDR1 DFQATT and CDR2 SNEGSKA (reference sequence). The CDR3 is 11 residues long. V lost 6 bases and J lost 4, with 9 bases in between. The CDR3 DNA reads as TGCAGTGCCCGGGATGGCACTGAAGCTTTCTTT. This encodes CSARDGTEAFF.

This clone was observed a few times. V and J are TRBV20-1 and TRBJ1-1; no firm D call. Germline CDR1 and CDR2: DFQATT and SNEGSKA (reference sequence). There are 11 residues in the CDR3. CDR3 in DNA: TGCTTAACGTCGTTGAACACTGAAGCTTTCTTT. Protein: CLTSLNTEAFF.

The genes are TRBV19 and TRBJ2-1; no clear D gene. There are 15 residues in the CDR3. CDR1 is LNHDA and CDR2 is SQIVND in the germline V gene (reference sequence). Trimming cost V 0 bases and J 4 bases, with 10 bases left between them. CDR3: CASSIDLGSYNEQFF. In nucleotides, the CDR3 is TGTGCCAGTAGTATAGATCTGGGGTCGTACAATGAGCAGTTCTTC.

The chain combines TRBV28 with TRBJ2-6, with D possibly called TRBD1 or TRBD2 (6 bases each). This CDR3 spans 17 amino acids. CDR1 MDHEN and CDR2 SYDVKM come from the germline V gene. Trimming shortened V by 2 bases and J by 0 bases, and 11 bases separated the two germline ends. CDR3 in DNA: TGTGCCAGCAGTTTAATTTGGGGGGCCTCTGGGGCCAACGTCCTGACTTTC. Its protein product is CASSLIWGASGANVLTF.

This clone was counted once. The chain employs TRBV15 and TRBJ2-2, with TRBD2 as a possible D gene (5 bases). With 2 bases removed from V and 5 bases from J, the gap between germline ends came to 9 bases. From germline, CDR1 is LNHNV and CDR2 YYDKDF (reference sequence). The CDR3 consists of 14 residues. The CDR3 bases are TGTGCCACCAGCAGACTAGCCGGAACCGGGGAGCTGTTTTTT. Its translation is CATSRLAGTGELFF.

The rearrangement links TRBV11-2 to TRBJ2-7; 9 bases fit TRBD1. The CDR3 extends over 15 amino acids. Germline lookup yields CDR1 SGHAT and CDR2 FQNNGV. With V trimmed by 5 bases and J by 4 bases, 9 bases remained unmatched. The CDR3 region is CASSPQMTGGYEQYF. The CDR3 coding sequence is TGTGCCAGCAGCCCCCAAATGACAGGGGGGTACGAGCAGTACTTC.

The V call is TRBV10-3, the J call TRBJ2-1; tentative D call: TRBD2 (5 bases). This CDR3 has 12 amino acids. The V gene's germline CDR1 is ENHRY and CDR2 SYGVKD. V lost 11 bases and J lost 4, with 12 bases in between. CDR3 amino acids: CAGGGLYNEQFF. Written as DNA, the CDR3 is TGTGCCGGCGGCGGGTTATACAATGAGCAGTTCTTC.

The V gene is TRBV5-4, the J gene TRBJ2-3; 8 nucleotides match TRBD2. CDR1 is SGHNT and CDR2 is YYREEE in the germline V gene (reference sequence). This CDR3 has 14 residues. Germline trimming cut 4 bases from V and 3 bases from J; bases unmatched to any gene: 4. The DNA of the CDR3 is TGTGCCAGCAGCCCGGGGGGGCGGACAGATACGCAGTATTTT. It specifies CASSPGGRTDTQYF.